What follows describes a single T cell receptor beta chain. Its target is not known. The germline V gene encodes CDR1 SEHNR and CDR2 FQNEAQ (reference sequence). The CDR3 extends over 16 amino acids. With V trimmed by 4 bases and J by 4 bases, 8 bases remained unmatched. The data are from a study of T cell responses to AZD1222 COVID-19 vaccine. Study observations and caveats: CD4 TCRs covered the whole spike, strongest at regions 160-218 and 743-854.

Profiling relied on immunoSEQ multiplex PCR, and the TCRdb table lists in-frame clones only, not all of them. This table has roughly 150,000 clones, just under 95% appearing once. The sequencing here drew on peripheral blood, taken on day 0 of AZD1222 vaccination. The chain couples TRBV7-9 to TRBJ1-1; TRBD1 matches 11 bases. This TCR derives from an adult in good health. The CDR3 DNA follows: TGTGCCAGCAGCTCGGGACAGGGGGAAGGAGGCACTGAAGCTTTCTTT. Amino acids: CASSSGQGEGGTEAFF.